The rows below give T cell receptor beta chains drawn from one sample of a study of blood T cell repertoires in COVID-19. Sequenced by immunoSEQ multiplex PCR; TCRdb stores in-frame clones only, minus some. The table includes 100,000 to 150,000 clones, 86% detected once. Input material: peripheral blood. The source of these receptors is a human donor in a cohort sampled during active COVID-19. Both conserved end residues are part of each CDR3. A D gene is named only where the DNA matches it firmly.

18	TRBJ1-3	.	TRBV13	CASSLNPGLSVSGNTIYF
14	TRBJ2-5	.	TRBV5-1	CASSLGAEGETQYF
16	TRBJ1-1	.	TRBV5-8	CASTQLTDRTSAEAFF
12	TRBJ2-3	.	TRBV7-3	CASSSSTDTQYF
14	TRBJ2-7	TRBD2	TRBV9	CASSVLAGPYEQYF
15	TRBJ1-6	.	TRBV12-5	CASGLAPPYNSPLHF
14	TRBJ2-5	TRBD1	TRBV10-2	CASALQGDQETQYF
13	TRBJ1-1	.	TRBV6-5	CASSLQGNTEAFF
15	TRBJ2-1	.	TRBV29-1	CSVEGSLSSYNEQFF
14	TRBJ2-7	.	TRBV11-2	CASSLEQASYEQYF
13	TRBJ1-5	.	TRBV2	CASRTLSNQPQHF
15	TRBJ2-3	TRBD2	TRBV18	CASSPGLEATDTQYF
13	TRBJ1-2	.	TRBV9	CASSVENRAGYTF